A selection of T cell receptor beta chains follows, all from one sample in a study of blood T cell repertoires in COVID-19. Here immunoSEQ multiplex PCR was the method, and the copy in TCRdb shows in-frame clones only, minus some. The profile covers roughly 280,000 clones, with over 75% appearing a single time and roughly 9.6% taken by the ten largest. Material: peripheral blood. Receptors originate from a woman between 70 and 85 years old with acute or convalescent COVID-19. CDR3s include the opening cysteine and the closing phenylalanine or tryptophan. Each record gives: CDR3 protein, CDR3 length, J gene, V gene.

CASSPSQGPYEQYF 14 TRBJ2-7 TRBV18
CASSFGTGREKLFF 14 TRBJ1-4 TRBV5-4
CASSPSGYSPLHF 13 TRBJ1-6 TRBV5-5
CASSPPSEKLFF 12 TRBJ1-4 TRBV9
CATADAGGYTF 11 TRBJ1-2 TRBV15
CASSLRQGLHPYEQYF 16 TRBJ2-7 TRBV5-1
CSVSGGVTGELFF 13 TRBJ2-2 TRBV29-1
CASSLARPPTDTQYF 15 TRBJ2-3 TRBV7-9
CASRAGTYEQYF 12 TRBJ2-7 TRBV6-5
CASSRAGSETQYF 13 TRBJ2-5 TRBV11-2